The clone carrying this T cell receptor (beta chain) came up many times. These data are taken from a study of T cells after yellow fever vaccination. In TCRdb, the 5' RACE reads were re-called with MiXCR into one record per CDR3 protein. The table shows 200,000 to 300,000 distinct CDR3 sequences, with 6% to 8% occurring only once. Material: CD4+ T cells sorted from PBMCs, obtained on the day of the yellow fever booster vaccination. The TCR originated in a man in his thirties or forties who received the YFV17D yellow fever vaccine.

The CDR3 region is CASSLVITSTDTQYF. The CDR3 DNA sequence: TGCGCCAGCAGCTTGGTAATTACTAGCACAGATACGCAGTATTTT. The gene calls are TRBV5-1 and TRBJ2-3; no clear D. CDR3 length: 15 amino acids. The ends were cut back, 0 bases at V and 0 bases at J, with 8 bases in the middle. Germline V gene data show CDR1 as SGHRS and CDR2 as YFSETQ.